The entry below describes one T cell receptor (beta chain). Its antigen is still unknown. The sample comes from a study of persistence of HIV-infected CD4 T cells. The libraries were made with immunoSEQ version 4 in survey mode. TCRdb's copy holds only in-frame clones and misses some; the assay was immunoSEQ multiplex PCR. The table has roughly 45,000 clones, 80% to 90% seen once. Nonspecific anti-CD3/anti-CD28 bead stimulation represents the broad CD4+ T cell repertoire. Responding CD4+ T cells were sorted by upregulation of both CD40 ligand and CD69. CDR1 and CDR2 (germline): LNHNV, YYDKDF (reference sequence). The CDR3 extends over 15 amino acids. The trim removed 5 bases at V and 5 bases at J, leaving 8 bases unmatched.

The source material was CD4+ T cells sorted from PBMCs after 18-hour stimulation, sampled from a patient who received antiretroviral therapy. The chain employs TRBV15 and TRBJ2-2; 7 bases fit TRBD1. This sequence originates from an adult man with HIV who was CMV-seropositive. In nucleotides, the CDR3 is TGTGCCACCAGCCCCGAGGGGGCTCGAACCGGGGAGCTGTTTTTT. It yields the protein CATSPEGARTGELFF.